Presented here are 22 T cell receptor beta chains from one specimen sequenced in a study of CD8 T cells in ankylosing spondylitis. TCRdb re-analysed the 5' RACE reads in MiXCR, keeping a single row per CDR3 protein. The table lists 300,000 to 350,000 distinct CDR3 sequences, 11% of them singletons. The sample was blood, either unsorted or a sorted T cell fraction (not recorded which). These receptors came from a female donor with ankylosing spondylitis or in good health (not recorded which).

This clonotype has at least ten counts. The genes are TRBV9 and TRBJ2-5; TRBD1 is a possible D gene (5 bases). The length of the CDR3 is 15 residues. With 1 base removed from V and 3 bases from J, the gap between germline ends came to 13 bases. Per germline, CDR1 SGDLS and CDR2 YYNGEE. This chain's CDR3 is CASSVRGQYEETQYF. CDR3 nucleotide sequence: TGTGCCAGCAGCGTAAGAGGACAATACGAAGAGACCCAGTACTTC.

The chain links TRBV20-1 to TRBJ2-3, with D possibly being TRBD1 (5 bases). Looked up from germline, CDR1 is DFQATT and CDR2 is SNEGSKA (reference sequence). Trimming removed 3 bases from V and 3 bases from J, with 13 bases in between. The CDR3 length is 14 residues. As DNA, the CDR3 is TGCAGTGCTAGTTCCCCAGGGAAAACAGATACGCAGTATTTT. The encoded protein is CSASSPGKTDTQYF.

CDR3 amino acids: CASSPRSLAGEPRDYNEQFF. The CDR3 region has the DNA TGTGCCAGCAGCCCCCGGTCACTAGCGGGTGAACCGAGGGATTACAATGAGCAGTTCTTC. This sequence joins TRBV4-2 and TRBJ2-1; 9 bases fit TRBD2. Germline assignment: CDR1 LGHNA and CDR2 YNFKEQ. J lost 4 bases, V lost 4 bases, and 20 bases had no gene match. This CDR3 is 20 amino acids long.

The chain recombines TRBV12-3 or TRBV12-4 with TRBJ2-1, with D possibly called TRBD1 or TRBD2 (5 bases each). The CDR3 loop spans 14 amino acids. Between the trimmed V and J ends, which lost 7 bases and 8 bases, there was a span of 18 bases. CDR3 sequence reads: CASIRGPEGHEQFF. CDR3 in DNA: TGTGCCAGCATCCGCGGACCAGAGGGGCATGAGCAGTTCTTC.

The CDR3 DNA reads TGTGCCAGCACCCCCGGGGGAGAGCAGTTCTTC. Amino acids: CASTPGGEQFF. The V call is TRBV6-6, the J call TRBJ2-1; a weak D match, TRBD2 (6 bases). Trimming cost V 7 bases and J 10 bases, with 11 bases left between them. This CDR3 contains 11 residues. Germline V gene lookup returns CDR1 MNHNY and CDR2 SVGAGI (reference sequence).

This clonotype was seen many times. The chain combines TRBV5-1 with TRBJ2-2; 10 nucleotides agree with TRBD1. J was trimmed by 5 bases and V by 2 bases; bases with no gene match: 3. The CDR3 is 15 residues long. The V gene's germline CDR1 is SGHRS and CDR2 YFSETQ. CDR3: CASSFGDRGTGELFF. CDR3 in DNA: TGCGCCAGCAGCTTTGGGGACAGGGGTACCGGGGAGCTGTTTTTT.

At least ten counts were recorded for this clonotype. J is TRBJ1-4 and V is TRBV7-2; D is unresolved. The V end lost 1 base, the J end lost 4 bases, and 7 bases lay between the germline ends. CDR1 is SGHTA and CDR2 is FQGNSA in the germline V gene. The CDR3 totals 14 residues. The CDR3 DNA follows: TGTGCCAGCAGCTTAGAAGGCAGTAATGAAAAACTGTTTTTT. Translated: CASSLEGSNEKLFF.

This clonotype was seen more than once but under ten times. The V and J genes are TRBV5-6 and TRBJ1-5; D not certain. Trimming shortened V by 3 bases and J by 0 bases, and 10 bases separated the two germline ends. CDR3 length: 15 amino acids. Germline CDR1 reads SGHDT; CDR2 reads YYEEEE. The CDR3 DNA reads as TGTGCCAGCAGCTCCGCGGGGTATAGCAATCAGCCCCAGCATTTT. It yields the protein CASSSAGYSNQPQHF.

This rearrangement joins TRBV20-1 to TRBJ2-1; 14 bases map to TRBD2. V was pared by 5 bases and J by 6 bases, with 6 bases of the junction left unmatched. Germline V gene data show CDR1 as DFQATT and CDR2 as SNEGSKA (reference sequence). The CDR3 has 15 amino acids. CDR3 coding DNA: TGCAGTGCTTCGTCGGGGACTAGCGGGGGCAATGAGCAGTTCTTC. Protein product: CSASSGTSGGNEQFF.

This clonotype was detected a few times. This sequence joins TRBV29-1 and TRBJ2-3; a weak D match, TRBD1 (5 bases). The V end was cut by 5 bases, the J end by 0 bases, with 15 bases between. Per germline, CDR1 SQVTM and CDR2 ANQGSEA. This CDR3 region has 15 residues. CDR3 coding DNA: TGCAGCGTTCTTCCCAGGGTAGGAAGCACAGATACGCAGTATTTT. Translating it yields CSVLPRVGSTDTQYF.

In this sample, this clonotype turned up a few times. This chain links TRBV14 with TRBJ2-3; tentatively, D is TRBD1 (6 bases). This CDR3 has 16 residues. Germline V gene data show CDR1 as SGHDN and CDR2 as FVKESK. The V gene lost 3 bases and the J gene lost 2 bases, with 15 bases spanning the gap. The CDR3 DNA reads TGTGCCAGCAGCCAGAGACAGGCAACTTACACAGATACGCAGTATTTT. Protein sequence: CASSQRQATYTDTQYF.

This clonotype was seen a few times. The V and J genes are TRBV20-1 and TRBJ2-1, with TRBD2 matching over 12 bases. V shed 1 base and J 7 bases; nucleotides not matched to a gene: 11. CDR3 size: 17 residues. CDR1 is DFQATT, CDR2 SNEGSKA, per germline (reference sequence). For the CDR3, the DNA is TGCAGTGCTAGAGGAACTAATCGGCTAGCGGGAGGGAATGAGCAGTTCTTC. Encoded protein: CSARGTNRLAGGNEQFF.

This clonotype was counted many times. This chain uses TRBV20-1 with TRBJ2-5, with D unclear. The V and J ends lost 1 base and 5 bases respectively, with 14 bases between them. There are 14 residues in the CDR3. From germline, CDR1 is DFQATT and CDR2 SNEGSKA (reference sequence). As DNA, the CDR3 is TGCAGTGCTAGAGGGGGTCCAAGCACGGAGACCCAGTACTTC. Translating it yields CSARGGPSTETQYF.

This clonotype appeared many times. CDR3 sequence: CASSPPNSYEQYF. The CDR3 DNA reads as TGTGCCAGCTCACCACCGAACTCCTACGAGCAGTACTTC. J is TRBJ2-7 and V is TRBV18; D ambiguous. The germline gives CDR1 KGHSH, CDR2 LQKENI. This CDR3 spans 13 amino acids. Trimming stripped 0 bases from V and 0 bases from J, with 3 bases between.

This clonotype was counted between two and nine times. V and J are TRBV7-2 and TRBJ1-1, with 7 bases aligning to TRBD1. In germline, CDR1 is SGHTA, CDR2 FQGNSA. V gave up 4 bases and J gave up 0 bases; unmatched junction bases: 2. The CDR3 covers 14 residues. In nucleotides, the CDR3 is TGTGCCAGCAGCTCGGGACAGCTGAACACTGAAGCTTTCTTT. It translates to CASSSGQLNTEAFF.

The gene calls are TRBV7-9 and TRBJ2-7, with D perhaps TRBD1 or TRBD2 (6 bases each). Trimming cost V 4 bases and J 2 bases, with 15 bases left between them. This CDR3 region has 15 residues. Per germline, CDR1 SEHNR and CDR2 FQNEAQ (reference sequence). The CDR3 DNA reads TGTGCCAGCAGCTCCCAGGGGACTGACCCCTACGAGCAGTACTTC. Amino acids: CASSSQGTDPYEQYF.

The chain has TRBV4-1 and TRBJ2-2, with D unclear. Deletions cut 3 bases from V and 2 bases from J, with 10 bases between. There are 15 residues in the CDR3. The germline V gene has CDR1 MGHRA and CDR2 YSYEKL. CDR3 in amino acids: CASSQGKGNTGELFF. The CDR3 DNA follows: TGCGCCAGCAGCCAGGGAAAGGGTAACACCGGGGAGCTGTTTTTT.

This clonotype was observed many times. The chain has TRBV20-1 and TRBJ2-7, with 8 bases that match TRBD1. Germline V CDR1 and CDR2: DFQATT, SNEGSKA (reference sequence). The CDR3 length is 13 residues. The J segment lost 6 bases and the V segment lost 4 bases, leaving 8 bases of the junction unmatched. The chain's CDR3 is CSATGGLFREQYF. As DNA, the CDR3 is TGCAGTGCTACAGGGGGCTTGTTCCGCGAGCAGTACTTC.

This clonotype came up many times. The chain links TRBV12-3 or TRBV12-4 to TRBJ2-1, with D possibly matching TRBD2 (5 bases). Trimming stripped 6 bases from V and 10 bases from J, with 10 bases between. The CDR3 loop spans 11 amino acids. DNA of the CDR3: TGTGCCAGCAGCTTCGGAGGCGAGCAGTTCTTC. The encoded protein is CASSFGGEQFF.

This clonotype was observed at least ten times. This rearrangement joins TRBV20-1 to TRBJ2-2; 8 bases are shared with TRBD2. In germline, CDR1 is DFQATT, CDR2 SNEGSKA (reference sequence). The CDR3 totals 18 residues. The V segment lost 1 base and the J segment 1 base; nucleotides outside the gene matches: 11. CDR3 DNA: TGCAGTGCTAGAGCCGAATTAGCGGGACTGCGGAACACCGGGGAGCTGTTTTTT. It is translated as CSARAELAGLRNTGELFF.

This clonotype was observed a few times. J is TRBJ2-5 and V is TRBV12-3 or TRBV12-4; D is uncertain. The CDR3 totals 12 residues. V was shortened by 2 bases and J by 5 bases, with 6 bases between the two germline ends. The CDR3 here is CASSLIAETQYF. The CDR3 DNA sequence: TGTGCCAGCAGTTTAATTGCGGAGACCCAGTACTTC.

V and J are TRBV28 and TRBJ2-1; perhaps TRBD2 as D (6 bases). CDR1 is MDHEN, CDR2 SYDVKM, per germline. Between the trimmed V and J ends, which lost 3 bases and 8 bases, there was a span of 14 bases. The CDR3 loop spans 14 amino acids. CDR3 region: CASSFLDYVHEQFF. The CDR3 bases are TGTGCCAGCAGTTTTTTGGACTACGTCCATGAGCAGTTCTTC.